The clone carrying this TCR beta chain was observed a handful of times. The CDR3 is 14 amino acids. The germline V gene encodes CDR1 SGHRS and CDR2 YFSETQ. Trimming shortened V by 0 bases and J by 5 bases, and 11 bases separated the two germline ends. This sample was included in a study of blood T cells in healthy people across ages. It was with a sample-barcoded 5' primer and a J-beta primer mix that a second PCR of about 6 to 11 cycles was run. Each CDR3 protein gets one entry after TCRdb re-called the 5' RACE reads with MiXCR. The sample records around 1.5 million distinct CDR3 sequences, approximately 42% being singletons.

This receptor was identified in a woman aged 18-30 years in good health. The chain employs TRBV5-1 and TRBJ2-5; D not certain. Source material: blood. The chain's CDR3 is CASSLERDDETQYF. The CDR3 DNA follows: TGCGCCAGCAGCTTGGAAAGGGATGATGAGACCCAGTACTTC.